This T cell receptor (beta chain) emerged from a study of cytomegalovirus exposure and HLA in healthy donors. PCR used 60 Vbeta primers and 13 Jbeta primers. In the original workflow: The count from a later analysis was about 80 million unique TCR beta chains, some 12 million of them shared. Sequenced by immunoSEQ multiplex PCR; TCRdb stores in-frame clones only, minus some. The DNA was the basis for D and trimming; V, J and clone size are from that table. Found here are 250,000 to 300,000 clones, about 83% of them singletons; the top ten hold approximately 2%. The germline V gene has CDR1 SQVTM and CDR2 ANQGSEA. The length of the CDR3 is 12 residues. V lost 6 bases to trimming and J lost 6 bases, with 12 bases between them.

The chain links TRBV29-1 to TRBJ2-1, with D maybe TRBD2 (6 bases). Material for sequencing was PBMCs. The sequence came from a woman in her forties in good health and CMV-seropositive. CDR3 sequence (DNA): TGCAGCGTGACGGGAGCCGCCAATGAGCAGTTCTTC. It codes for CSVTGAANEQFF.